This T cell receptor (beta chain) was captured in a study of tumor-infiltrating lymphocytes in oesophageal squamous cell carcinoma. One entry per CDR3 protein, called by TCRdb with MiXCR from the PCR reads. The table shows about 21,000 distinct CDR3 sequences, with about 34% occurring only once. Germline CDR1 SGHVS, CDR2 FNYEAQ. The CDR3 extends over 15 amino acids. The chain is built from TRBV7-6 and TRBJ1-1; 9 bases fit TRBD2. The assigned J gene may be wrong: the sequence end matches TRBJ2-3 better. This receptor was obtained from a male donor with esophageal squamous cell carcinoma. The specimen was esophageal tumor tissue. The CDR3 DNA is TGTGCCAGCAGCCCTCGGGGCGGGGGGGCAGATACGCAGTATTTT. As protein: CASSPRGGGADTQYF.